This passage covers 23 T cell receptor beta chains from one sample sequenced in a study of shared clonotypes between healthy human individuals. TCRdb's copy holds only in-frame clones and misses some; the assay was immunoSEQ multiplex PCR. Here the sample spans about 490,000 clones, around 73% being singletons. Sample: PBMCs. The receptors stem from a woman aged 40 to 50 in good health. Some clones in this sample may be carry-over from other donors' samples.

This chain connects TRBV6-6 to TRBJ2-7, with 10 bases fitting TRBD1. Germline V gene data show CDR1 as MNHNY and CDR2 as SVGAGI (reference sequence). The CDR3 has 16 amino acids. J was trimmed by 3 bases and V by 4 bases; bases with no gene match: 9. CDR3 nucleotides: TGTGCCAGCAGTTCTTCAAGACAGGGGGCTCACTACGAGCAGTACTTC. Residues: CASSSSRQGAHYEQYF.

The chain has TRBV30 and TRBJ2-5; D may match TRBD1 or TRBD2 (6 bases each). The ends were cut back, 2 bases at V and 5 bases at J, with 12 bases in the middle. The germline CDR1 and CDR2 sequences are GTSNPN and SVGIG (reference sequence). This CDR3 spans 13 amino acids. CDR3 loop: CAWSIGGSETQYF. The CDR3 bases are TGTGCCTGGAGTATAGGGGGGAGTGAGACCCAGTACTTC. Together with reference TRBV30 and TRBJ2-5, the CDR3 gives the full variable domain: SQTIHQWPATLVQPVGSPLSLECTVEGTSNPNLYWYRQAAGRGLQLLFYSVGIGQISSEVPQNLSASRPQDRQFILSSKKLLLSDSGFYLCAWSIGGSETQYFGPGTRLLVL.

J is TRBJ2-5 and V is TRBV4-1, with 7 positions matching TRBD2. The DNA end lines up better with TRBJ2-7; the J call may be wrong. Germline V lookup: CDR1 MGHRA, CDR2 YSYEKL. CDR3 length: 16 amino acids. The CDR3 nucleotides are TGCGCCAGCAGCCACCAAGGTCTAGCGGTATCTTACGAGCAGTACTTC. Encoded protein: CASSHQGLAVSYEQYF.

The genes are TRBV14 and TRBJ2-2, with D uncertain. The ends were cut back, 4 bases at V and 2 bases at J, with 11 bases in the middle. The germline CDR1 and CDR2 sequences are SGHDN and FVKESK. The CDR3 runs 15 residues. As DNA, the CDR3 is TGTGCCAGCAGCCTCTCGACGGCAAACACCGGGGAGCTGTTTTTT. Translation: CASSLSTANTGELFF.

The chain carries TRBV21-1 and TRBJ2-7; TRBD2 is the table's D call, not checked against the DNA. TRBV21-1 is shown as a pseudogene. The CDR3 is 16 amino acids. The CDR3 reads CASSNEARAPSYEQYF. In DNA, the CDR3 is TGTGCCAGCAGCAATGAGGCACGCGCACCTTCCTACGAGCAGTACTTC.

With respect to this clone: With a much larger clone just one base away, this may be a read error. This chain uses TRBV4-2 with TRBJ1-5, with D perhaps TRBD1 (6 bases). The length of the CDR3 is 15 residues. CDR1 is LGHNA and CDR2 is YNFKEQ in the germline V gene. The CDR3 region has the DNA TGTTCCAGCAGCCAAGATCAGGGGTTTGGGGAGCCCCAGCATTTT. Its translation: CSSSQDQGFGEPQHF.

The CDR3 coding sequence is TGCGCCAGCAGTGGGGTGAACACTGAAGCTTTCTTT. This gives the protein CASSGVNTEAFF. The gene calls are TRBV10-1 and TRBJ1-1, with D hard to call. The CDR3 consists of 12 residues. The V gene lost 4 bases and the J gene lost 0 bases, with 3 bases spanning the gap. Germline V gene lookup returns CDR1 WNHNN and CDR2 SYGVQD (reference sequence).

This chain uses TRBV19 with TRBJ2-5; TRBD2 is a possible D gene (7 bases). The germline V and J ends were trimmed by 6 bases and 4 bases, with 18 bases remaining between them. Per germline, CDR1 LNHDA and CDR2 SQIVND (reference sequence). The CDR3 has 15 amino acids. The CDR3 is CASRRGRGGGETQYF. CDR3 DNA sequence: TGTGCCAGTAGACGAGGGAGGGGGGGAGGAGAGACCCAGTACTTC.

This clone has only one observation. This chain uses TRBV7-9 with TRBJ2-1; perhaps TRBD1 as D (5 bases). With 4 bases removed from V and 10 bases from J, the gap between germline ends came to 20 bases. CDR3 size: 15 residues. CDR1 and CDR2 (germline): SEHNR, FQNEAQ (reference sequence). CDR3 region: CASSSDTQGGGEQFF. The CDR3 nucleotides are TGTGCCAGCAGCTCAGACACTCAGGGTGGTGGCGAGCAGTTCTTC. The full variable domain, in which reference TRBV7-9 and TRBJ2-1 provide the parts outside the CDR3, is DTGVSQNPRHKITKRGQNVTFRCDPISEHNRLYWYRQTLGQGPEFLTYFQNEAQLEKSRLLSDRFSAERPKGSFSTLEIQRTEQGDSAMYLCASSSDTQGGGEQFFGPGTRLTVL.

About this clone itself: At one end, the junction sequence differs from germline, possibly due to a read error. The genes are TRBV4-3 and TRBJ2-2, with 8 positions matching TRBD2. The CDR3 covers 16 residues. Germline CDR1 reads LGHNA; CDR2 reads YSLEER. Here the CDR3 reads CASSLRTSFGTGGLFF. The CDR3 DNA follows: TGCGCCAGCAGCCTAAGGACTAGCTTCGGCACCGGGGGGCTGTTTTTT.

This clone was seen a handful of times. The chain carries TRBV18 and TRBJ2-7; 8 positions match TRBD2. The CDR3 spans 16 residues. Germline V CDR1 and CDR2: KGHSH, LQKENI. Trimming removed 3 bases from V and 3 bases from J; junction bases left unmatched: 10. The CDR3 DNA is TGTGCCAGCTCACCGCTGTCTGACGCGGGAGGCTACGAGCAGTACTTC. Protein product: CASSPLSDAGGYEQYF.

In this sample, this clone turned up once. The chain joins TRBV29-1 to TRBJ2-7; 7 positions match TRBD1. The CDR3 consists of 13 residues. After removal of 4 bases from V and 6 bases from J, the junction contained 9 bases not matched to a gene. Germline CDR1 reads SQVTM; CDR2 reads ANQGSEA. The CDR3 loop reads CSVGLAGGFEQYF. CDR3 sequence (DNA): TGCAGCGTTGGTTTGGCAGGGGGTTTCGAGCAGTACTTC.

In this sample, this clone turned up many times. The V gene is TRBV7-2, the J gene TRBJ2-5, with D perhaps TRBD1 (7 bases). The J call may be wrong; the DNA end is better matched by TRBJ2-7. CDR3 length equals 16 residues. The germline V gene has CDR1 SGHTA and CDR2 FQGNSA. The CDR3 bases are TGTGCCAGCAGCCGCAGCGGCGGGACAGTCTCCTACGAGCAGTACTTC. This encodes CASSRSGGTVSYEQYF.

The rearrangement uses TRBV6-6 and TRBJ2-1, with 8 bases aligning to TRBD2. This CDR3 comprises 16 residues. V was pared by 9 bases and J by 0 bases, with 10 bases of the junction left unmatched. CDR1 is MNHNY, CDR2 SVGAGI, per germline (reference sequence). The CDR3 spells CASAGGGPSSYNEQFF. The CDR3 nucleotides read TGTGCCAGTGCCGGGGGGGGGCCTAGCTCCTACAATGAGCAGTTCTTC.

The CDR3 DNA is TGCGCCAGCAGCCCTGACAGGGTCTCAGACTATGGCTACACCTTC. Its translation: CASSPDRVSDYGYTF. The genes are TRBV10-1 and TRBJ1-2, with TRBD1 identical over 7 bases. Per germline, CDR1 WNHNN and CDR2 SYGVQD (reference sequence). The length of the CDR3 is 15 residues. The ends lost 6 bases at V and 3 bases at J; junction bases unmatched: 10.

This clone has just a few counts. V gene TRBV7-9 combines with J gene TRBJ1-1; D gene unclear. V lost 1 base and J lost 9, with 9 bases in between. Germline values: CDR1 SEHNR, CDR2 FQNEAQ (reference sequence). CDR3 size: 12 residues. The CDR3 reads CASSLEVAQAFF. CDR3 bases: TGTGCCAGCAGCTTAGAGGTGGCACAAGCTTTCTTT.

This clone appeared a few times. The chain is built from TRBV5-1 and TRBJ2-3, with unresolved D. The CDR3 is 13 amino acids. Between the trimmed V and J ends, which lost 0 bases and 6 bases, there was a span of 8 bases. Germline CDR1 is SGHRS and CDR2 is YFSETQ. CDR3 residues: CASSLAMSDTQYF. As DNA, the CDR3 is TGCGCCAGCAGCTTGGCTATGTCCGATACGCAGTATTTT.

The chain couples TRBV18 to TRBJ2-7; 11 positions agree with TRBD1. The J segment lost 4 bases and the V segment lost 0 bases, leaving 2 bases of the junction unmatched. The V gene's germline CDR1 is KGHSH and CDR2 LQKENI. The CDR3 runs 15 residues. Written as DNA, the CDR3 is TGTGCCAGCTCACCACCGGACAGGGGGCTTTACGAGCAGTACTTC. This codes for CASSPPDRGLYEQYF.

The chain is built from TRBV6-5 and TRBJ1-2; D perhaps matches TRBD1 (5 bases). Germline CDR1 MNHEY, CDR2 SVGAGI. Trimming took off 6 bases at V and 7 bases at J, with 21 bases between the two ends. The CDR3 is 15 residues long. As DNA, the CDR3 is TGTGCCAGCAGCTCTAACGGGGGGGGAATGTTTGGCTACACCTTC. It encodes CASSSNGGGMFGYTF.

The chain links TRBV14 to TRBJ2-5, with no clear D. This CDR3 comprises 12 residues. Trimming removed 3 bases from V and 2 bases from J, with 4 bases in between. From germline, CDR1 is SGHDN and CDR2 FVKESK. CDR3 loop: CASSHTQETQYF. CDR3 nucleotide sequence: TGTGCCAGCAGCCACACACAAGAGACCCAGTACTTC.

This rearrangement joins TRBV2 to TRBJ2-1; 8 nucleotides line up with TRBD2. Germline loops: CDR1 SNHLY, CDR2 FYNNEI. CDR3 length: 16 amino acids. Germline trimming cut 6 bases from V and 0 bases from J; bases unmatched to any gene: 7. The CDR3 region is CASRRLAGSSYNEQFF. The CDR3 bases are TGTGCCAGCAGGAGATTAGCGGGGAGCTCCTACAATGAGCAGTTCTTC.

This chain links TRBV28 with TRBJ2-1; 7 bases fit TRBD2. Germline-derived CDR1 and CDR2 are MDHEN and SYDVKM. The CDR3 length is 15 residues. Trimming took 2 bases from V and 6 from J; bases not matched to a gene: 7. The CDR3 reads CASSLVGGALNEQFF. The CDR3 bases are TGTGCCAGCAGTTTAGTGGGAGGGGCCCTCAATGAGCAGTTCTTC.

The rearrangement uses TRBV9 and TRBJ2-1; 13 nucleotides agree with TRBD2. From germline, CDR1 is SGDLS and CDR2 YYNGEE. This CDR3 has 17 residues. V lost 4 bases, J lost 4 bases, and 8 bases stayed unmatched. CDR3 amino acids: CASSKGTSGMEYNEQFF. Here the CDR3 DNA reads TGTGCCAGCAGCAAAGGGACTAGCGGGATGGAATACAATGAGCAGTTCTTC.